The 23 T cell receptor beta chains listed next were all sequenced from one sample in a study of PD-1 blockade in classical Hodgkin lymphoma. Time point described: cycle 4 day 1 (C4D1), after around six weeks of nivolumab. In every patient, relapse followed autologous stem cell transplantation, while exposure to brentuximab vedotin differed. Profiling relied on immunoSEQ multiplex PCR, and the TCRdb table lists in-frame clones only, not all of them. The table lists about 30,000 clones, approximately 85% of them singletons. Sequences were derived from peripheral blood mononuclear cells (PBMCs), sampled before the fourth cycle of nivolumab. These receptors originate from a human donor with classical Hodgkin lymphoma.

The rearrangement links TRBV11-2 to TRBJ1-5; no firm D call. V gave up 4 bases and J gave up 3 bases, with 10 bases separating them. The CDR3 is 14 residues long. Germline V CDR1 and CDR2: SGHAT, FQNNGV. This CDR3 is CASSSDLYNQPQHF. CDR3 in DNA: TGTGCCAGCAGCTCTGACCTCTACAATCAGCCCCAGCATTTT. The whole variable domain, filled in from reference TRBV11-2 and TRBJ1-5, reads EAGVAQSPRYKIIEKRQSVAFWCNPISGHATLYWYQQILGQGPKLLIQFQNNGVVDDSQLPKDRFSAERLKGVDSTLKIQPAKLEDSAVYLCASSSDLYNQPQHFGDGTRLSIL.

The chain employs TRBV27 and TRBJ2-1; D gene uncertain. With 3 bases removed from V and 0 bases from J, the gap between germline ends came to 9 bases. Germline CDR1 MNHEY, CDR2 SMNVEV (reference sequence). The CDR3 spans 15 residues. CDR3 DNA: TGTGCCAGCAGTTTCGCGGCAAGCTCCTACAATGAGCAGTTCTTC. Its translation: CASSFAASSYNEQFF.

The chain carries TRBV7-9 and TRBJ1-3; 8 bases map to TRBD1. The CDR3 is 14 residues long. V was pared by 5 bases and J by 4 bases, with 4 bases of the junction left unmatched. Per the germline V gene, CDR1 is SEHNR and CDR2 is FQNEAQ (reference sequence). This chain's CDR3 is CASSEQGGGNTIYF. CDR3 nucleotides: TGTGCCAGCAGCGAACAGGGGGGAGGAAACACCATATATTTT.

This chain uses TRBV18 with TRBJ2-7, with D maybe TRBD2 (5 bases). This CDR3 region has 16 residues. Trimming cost V 1 base and J 1 base, with 14 bases left between them. Germline CDR1 KGHSH, CDR2 LQKENI. The CDR3 spells CASSPLLGLRSYEQYF. In DNA form, the CDR3 reads TGTGCCAGCTCACCACTCTTAGGACTGCGATCCTACGAGCAGTACTTC.

Worth noting for this clone: Its ends do not fully match the called genes, so a read error is possible. This rearrangement joins TRBV7-8 to TRBJ2-3; 13 bases are shared with TRBD2. The CDR3 covers 15 residues. Germline V gives CDR1 SGHVS, CDR2 FQNEAQ. The DNA of the CDR3 is TGTGCCAGCAGTTTAGGACTAGCGGGAGCAGATACGCAGTATTTT. Protein: CASSLGLAGADTQYF.

The CDR3 nucleotides are TGTGCCAGCAGTGAAGCGACCGGGTTAGGGCCTGTGTCCCAGTACTTC. Its translation is CASSEATGLGPVSQYF. The chain employs TRBV2 and TRBJ2-5; unclear D gene. Germline V lookup: CDR1 SNHLY, CDR2 FYNNEI. The CDR3 has 16 amino acids. Trimming removed 0 bases at V and 9 bases at J, with 20 bases between.

The rearrangement uses TRBV21-1 and TRBJ2-5; whether TRBD1, the table's D call, matches the DNA was not checked. TRBV21-1 is given as a pseudogene. The CDR3 spans 14 residues. CDR3 region: CASSAGTAQETQYF. The CDR3 nucleotides are TGTGCCAGCAGTGCCGGGACAGCCCAAGAGACCCAGTACTTC.

The chain combines TRBV10-3 with TRBJ1-3; the D gene is possibly TRBD1 (5 bases). Trimming took off 8 bases at V and 4 bases at J, with 12 bases between the two ends. Per germline, CDR1 ENHRY and CDR2 SYGVKD. CDR3 size: 13 residues. CDR3 in amino acids: CAIAGVSGNTIYF. The CDR3 region has the DNA TGTGCCATCGCGGGGGTAAGCGGAAACACCATATATTTT.

The chain uses TRBV19 and TRBJ1-2, with a possible D match to TRBD1 (5 bases). CDR1 and CDR2 (germline): LNHDA, SQIVND (reference sequence). Trimming removed 1 base at V and 6 bases at J, with 12 bases between. The CDR3 totals 14 residues. The CDR3 DNA is TGTGCCAGTAGTATAGTCGGGGGAGGGCATGGCTACACCTTC. It specifies CASSIVGGGHGYTF.

This clone is judged medium-sized (0.01 to 0.1%). The chain uses TRBV6-4 and TRBJ2-1; TRBD2 agrees at 9 bases. The CDR3 has 14 residues. Trimming removed 3 bases from V and 3 bases from J; junction bases left unmatched: 0. The germline V gene encodes CDR1 MRHNA and CDR2 SNTAGT. The CDR3, as DNA: TGTGCCAGCAGTGAAGCGGGGGGCTACAATGAGCAGTTCTTC. Its translation: CASSEAGGYNEQFF.

The rearrangement joins TRBV15 to TRBJ1-2; tentative D call: TRBD1 (6 bases). Trimming took 2 bases from V and 4 from J, leaving 11 bases between them. Germline CDR1 and CDR2: LNHNV and YYDKDF (reference sequence). CDR3 length: 14 residues. The CDR3 region has the DNA TGTGCCACCAGCAGACTCACAGGGTCCTATGGCTACACCTTC. Translated, it gives CATSRLTGSYGYTF.

This clone has more than one count but fewer than ten. The chain employs TRBV28 and TRBJ2-7, with D tentatively TRBD1 (5 bases). In germline, CDR1 is MDHEN, CDR2 SYDVKM. This CDR3 is 13 amino acids long. V was cut by 7 bases and J by 3 bases, with 13 bases left in between. CDR3 loop: CASTLTENYEQYF. As DNA, the CDR3 is TGTGCCAGCACGTTGACAGAGAACTACGAGCAGTACTTC.

The V gene is TRBV7-2, the J gene TRBJ1-1; D ambiguous. Trimming took off 1 base at V and 6 bases at J, with 12 bases between the two ends. This CDR3 is built from 14 residues. The V gene's germline CDR1 is SGHTA and CDR2 FQGNSA. The CDR3 nucleotides read TGTGCCAGCAGCTTAGATATAGTCAAGTCTGAAGCTTTCTTT. Amino acids: CASSLDIVKSEAFF.

The chain joins TRBV9 to TRBJ2-1; 11 bases map to TRBD1. There are 16 residues in the CDR3. Germline values: CDR1 SGDLS, CDR2 YYNGEE. With 1 base clipped from V and 6 bases from J, the junction kept 6 bases outside the gene matches. CDR3 residues: CASSVSAGTGGNEQFF. CDR3 coding DNA: TGTGCCAGCAGCGTATCCGCCGGGACAGGGGGCAATGAGCAGTTCTTC. Full variable domain (rest looked up from reference TRBV9 and TRBJ2-1): DSGVTQTPKHLITATGQRVTLRCSPRSGDLSVYWYQQSLDQGLQFLIQYYNGEERAKGNILERFSAQQFPDLHSELNLSSLELGDSALYFCASSVSAGTGGNEQFFGPGTRLTVL.

This chain links TRBV7-2 with TRBJ1-2, with D perhaps TRBD1 (6 bases). The V end was cut by 8 bases, the J end by 4 bases, with 8 bases between. Germline V gene sequence: CDR1 SGHTA, CDR2 FQGNSA. This CDR3 spans 11 amino acids. The CDR3 reads CASGQIYGYTF. The CDR3 region has the DNA TGTGCCAGCGGACAGATCTATGGCTACACCTTC.

The chain combines TRBV10-3 with TRBJ1-6; D gene unclear. CDR3 size: 11 residues. The V gene lost 3 bases and the J gene lost 6 bases, with 0 bases spanning the gap. Germline CDR1 is ENHRY and CDR2 is SYGVKD. The CDR3 region is CAISDNSPLHF. CDR3 DNA sequence: TGTGCCATCAGTGATAATTCACCCCTCCACTTT.

V is TRBV9 and J is TRBJ1-1; D is unclear. Between the trimmed V and J ends, which lost 2 bases and 6 bases, there was a span of 11 bases. Germline loops: CDR1 SGDLS, CDR2 YYNGEE. CDR3 length: 13 amino acids. CDR3 region: CASSVSSAAEAFF. The DNA for the CDR3 is TGTGCCAGCAGCGTCTCCTCGGCAGCTGAAGCTTTCTTT.

This clone occurred once. This chain joins TRBV4-3 and TRBJ2-2; D might be TRBD1 or TRBD2, each matching 5 bases. With 1 base removed from V and 6 bases from J, the gap between germline ends came to 12 bases. There are 15 residues in the CDR3. The germline V gene has CDR1 LGHNA and CDR2 YSLEER. CDR3 nucleotide sequence: TGCGCCAGCAGCCAAGTCAGAGGGGTTGCCGGGGAGCTGTTTTTT. Translation gives CASSQVRGVAGELFF.

The gene calls are TRBV7-2 and TRBJ2-1, with 15 bases that match TRBD2. Germline V lookup: CDR1 SGHTA, CDR2 FQGNSA. V shed 1 base, J shed 3 bases, and the junction held 4 bases outside the gene matches. This CDR3 spans 18 amino acids. CDR3 bases: TGTGCCAGCAGCTTAGAAGGGACTAGCGGGAGGTTCTACAATGAGCAGTTCTTC. This codes for CASSLEGTSGRFYNEQFF.

The CDR3 bases are TGTGCCAGCAGCTTGGTAGGGACAGATACGCAGTATTTT. It codes for CASSLVGTDTQYF. This chain links TRBV5-4 with TRBJ2-3, with D uncertain. V lost 0 bases and J lost 3, with 5 bases in between. The germline V gene has CDR1 SGHNT and CDR2 YYREEE (reference sequence). This CDR3 contains 13 residues.

This clone was recorded once. The chain recombines TRBV5-5 with TRBJ1-2; 7 positions match TRBD1. This CDR3 has 15 amino acids. The V gene's germline CDR1 is SGHKS and CDR2 YYEKEE (reference sequence). V was clipped by 1 base and J by 4 bases; unmatched bases: 7. The CDR3 DNA is TGTGCCAGCAGCTTGAGGACAGGTACCGGCTATGGCTACACCTTC. Protein: CASSLRTGTGYGYTF. Using reference TRBV5-5 and TRBJ1-2 for the parts outside the CDR3, the full variable domain is DAGVTQSPTHLIKTRGQQVTLRCSPISGHKSVSWYQQVLGQGPQFIFQYYEKEERGRGNFPDRFSARQFPNYSSELNVNALLLGDSALYLCASSLRTGTGYGYTFGSGTRLTVV.

This clone was observed a handful of times. J is TRBJ2-6 and V is TRBV7-6; D unclear. V lost 2 bases to trimming and J lost 4 bases, with 6 bases between them. Germline V gene data show CDR1 as SGHVS and CDR2 as FNYEAQ. CDR3 size: 14 residues. The CDR3 loop reads CASSLLDGANVLTF. As DNA, the CDR3 is TGTGCCAGCAGCTTACTGGACGGGGCCAACGTCCTGACTTTC.

The chain joins TRBV6-5 to TRBJ1-1; D is ambiguous. CDR1 and CDR2 (germline): MNHEY, SVGAGI. The V gene lost 3 bases and the J gene lost 5 bases, with 10 bases spanning the gap. The CDR3 consists of 13 residues. The CDR3: CASSYPAGTEAFF. CDR3 DNA sequence: TGTGCCAGCAGTTATCCGGCCGGGACTGAAGCTTTCTTT.